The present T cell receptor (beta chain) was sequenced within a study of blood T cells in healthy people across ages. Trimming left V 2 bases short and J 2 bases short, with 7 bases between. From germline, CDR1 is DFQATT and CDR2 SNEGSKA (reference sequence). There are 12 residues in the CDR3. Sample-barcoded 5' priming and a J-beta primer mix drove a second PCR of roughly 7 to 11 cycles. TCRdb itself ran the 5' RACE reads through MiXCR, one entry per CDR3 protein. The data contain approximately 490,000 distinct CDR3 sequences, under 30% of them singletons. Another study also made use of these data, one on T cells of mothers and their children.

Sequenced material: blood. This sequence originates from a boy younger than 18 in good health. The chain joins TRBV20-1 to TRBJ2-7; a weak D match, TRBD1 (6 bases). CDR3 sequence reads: CSARQGPYEQYF. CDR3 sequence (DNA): TGCAGTGCTAGACAGGGGCCCTACGAGCAGTACTTC.